Below, one TCR beta chain is given with its context. The antigen remains unidentified. Construction of TCR beta libraries relied on iRepertoire HTBI primers and on Arm-PCR targeting CDR3 regions. Authors' processing steps: Analysis of the samples identified 50 to 70 TRBV and 12 to 15 TRBJ segments. TCRdb passed the multiplex PCR reads through MiXCR, listing each CDR3 protein once. The V and J calls follow TCRdb's processing rather than the paper's. Among about 430,000 distinct CDR3 sequences listed, over 20% were seen once. The source of the sample is a study of regulatory T cells in long-lasting Graves disease. Study overall: Patients met the persistent Graves' disease definition after over 5 years of antithyroid drugs with positive TSH receptor antibodies.

The time point here: persistent/refractory GD, antithyroid drugs over 5 years with positive TRAb. RNA isolated from PBMCs was used to make the TCR library. Regarding the study as a whole: Not thyroid tissue but only peripheral blood was studied. Persistent disease preferred TRBV28, TRBJ1-2 and TRBJ2-5.

CDR1 MNHEY and CDR2 SMNVEV come from the germline V gene (reference sequence). The ends lost 3 bases at V and 6 bases at J; junction bases unmatched: 7. CDR3 size: 14 residues. The source is a female donor with Graves disease. The material sequenced was peripheral blood mononuclear cells (PBMCs), taken when the disease was refractory, from a patient treated with antithyroid drugs. This chain joins TRBV27 and TRBJ2-7; 8 bases align to TRBD1. In DNA, the CDR3 is TGTGCCAGCAGTTTCCCCGGACAGGGCAGCGAGCAGTACTTC. Its translation is CASSFPGQGSEQYF.